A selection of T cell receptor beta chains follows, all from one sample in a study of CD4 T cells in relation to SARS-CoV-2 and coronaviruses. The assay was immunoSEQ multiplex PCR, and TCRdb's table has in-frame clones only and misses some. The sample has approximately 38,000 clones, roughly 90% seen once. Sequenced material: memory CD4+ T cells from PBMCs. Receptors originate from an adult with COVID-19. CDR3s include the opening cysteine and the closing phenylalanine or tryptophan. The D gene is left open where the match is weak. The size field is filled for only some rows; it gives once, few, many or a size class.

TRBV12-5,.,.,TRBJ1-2,TGTGCTAGTGGTTCCGGACAAACCTATGGCTACACCTTC,CASGSGQTYGYTF
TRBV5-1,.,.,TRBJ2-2,TGCGCCAGCAGCTTCCAGGGGGGAGACACCGGGGAGCTGTTTTTT,CASSFQGGDTGELFF
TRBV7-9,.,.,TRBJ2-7,TGTGCCAGCACTGGGGCAGGGGGGACCCCCTACGAGCAGTACTTC,CASTGAGGTPYEQYF
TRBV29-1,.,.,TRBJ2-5,TGCAGCGTTGCCATCGGGGAGACCCAGTACTTC,CSVAIGETQYF
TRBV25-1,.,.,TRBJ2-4,TGTGCCAGCTCGAGAGGGGACATTCAGTACTTC,CASSRGDIQYF
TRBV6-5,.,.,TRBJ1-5,TGTGCCAGCAGTTATACACGTGACGGGGCGGGTCAGCCCCAGCATTTT,CASSYTRDGAGQPQHF
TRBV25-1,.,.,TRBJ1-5,TGTGCCAGCAGGGGGGTAGGAGTCAATCAGCCCCAGCATTTT,CASRGVGVNQPQHF
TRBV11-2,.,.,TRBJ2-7,TGTGCCAGCAGCCCTTACAGGGTTTCCTACGAGCAGTACTTC,CASSPYRVSYEQYF
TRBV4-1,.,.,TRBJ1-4,TGCGCCAGCAGCCAAGCCCTTACGGGGGCGTTTGAAAAACTGTTTTTT,CASSQALTGAFEKLFF
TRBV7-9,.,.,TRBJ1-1,TGTGCCAGCAGCTCGGGGGGGATGAACACTGAAGCTTTCTTT,CASSSGGMNTEAFF
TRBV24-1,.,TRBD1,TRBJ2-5,TGTGCCACCAGTGACCGATCCGGGACAGGGCAAGAGACCCAGTACTTC,CATSDRSGTGQETQYF
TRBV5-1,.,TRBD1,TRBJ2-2,TGCGCCAGCAGCTCTACAGGGGCCCAAGGCGGGGAGCTGTTTTTT,CASSSTGAQGGELFF
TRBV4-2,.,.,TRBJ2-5,TGTGCCAGCAGCCAACAGACCGCCGGTGAAACCCAGTACTTC,CASSQQTAGETQYF
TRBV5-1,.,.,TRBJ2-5,TGCGCCAGCAGCTTGCTTGGGACCGGCGGGGAGACCCAGTACTTC,CASSLLGTGGETQYF
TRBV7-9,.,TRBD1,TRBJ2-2,TGTGCCAGCAGCTTAAGTGGGACAGGGAACACCGGGGAGCTGTTTTTT,CASSLSGTGNTGELFF
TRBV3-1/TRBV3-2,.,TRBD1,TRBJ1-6,TGTGCCAGCAGCCCAGGGGGGTCACCCCTCCACTTT,CASSPGGSPLHF
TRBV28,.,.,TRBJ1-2,TGTGCCAGCAACGGTGAGACAGCGGCTTATGACTACACCTTC,CASNGETAAYDYTF
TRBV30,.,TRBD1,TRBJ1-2,TGTGCCTGGAGGGGGACAGGGAATGCTTATGGCTACACCTTC,CAWRGTGNAYGYTF
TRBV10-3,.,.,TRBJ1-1,TGTGCCATCAGTGGCCTAGGGACTTACACTGAAGCTTTCTTT,CAISGLGTYTEAFF
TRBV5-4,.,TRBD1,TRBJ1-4,TGTGCCAGCTCTGACAGGGTGGGGAATGAAAAACTGTTTTTT,CASSDRVGNEKLFF
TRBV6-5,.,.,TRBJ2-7,TGTGCCAGCAGGAATACCTGGCAGGCGGGGGAGCAGTACTTC,CASRNTWQAGEQYF
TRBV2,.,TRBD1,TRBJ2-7,TGTGCCAGCAGTGCTCGGACAGGGGGCTCCGAGCAGTACTTC,CASSARTGGSEQYF
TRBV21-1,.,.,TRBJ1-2,TGTGCCAGCAGCAAAGACGCGGGGGCGCGCTATGGCTACACCTTC,CASSKDAGARYGYTF
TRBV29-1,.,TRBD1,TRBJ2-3,TGCAGCGTCCCGGGACAGGTAGGAGATACGCAGTATTTT,CSVPGQVGDTQYF
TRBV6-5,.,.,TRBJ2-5,TGTGCCAGCAGCCGACTAGGGGAGACCCAGTACTTC,CASSRLGETQYF
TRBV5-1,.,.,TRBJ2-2,TGCGCCAGCAGCTTGACGGGGCAGAACACCGGGGAGCTGTTTTTT,CASSLTGQNTGELFF
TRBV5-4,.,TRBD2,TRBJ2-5,TGTGCCAGCAGCCGGGAGGGGGGGGCCCAAGAGACCCAGTACTTC,CASSREGGAQETQYF
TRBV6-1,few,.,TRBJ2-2,TGTGCCAGCAGTGAAGCGGCAACCGGGGAGCTGTTTTTT,CASSEAATGELFF
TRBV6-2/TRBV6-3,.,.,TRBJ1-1,TGTGCCAGCAGTTACTCCCAAGAAGGTGAAGCTTTCTTT,CASSYSQEGEAFF
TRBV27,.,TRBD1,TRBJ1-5,TGTGCCAGCAGTTCCGGGACAGGTTTCCTCAATCAGCCCCAGCATTTT,CASSSGTGFLNQPQHF
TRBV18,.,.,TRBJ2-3,TGTGCCAGCTCACCAGTACTCACCACAGATACGCAGTATTTT,CASSPVLTTDTQYF
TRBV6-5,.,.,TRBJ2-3,TGTGCCAGCAAGAGGGGTACCACAGATACGCAGTATTTT,CASKRGTTDTQYF
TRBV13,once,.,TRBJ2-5,TGTGCCAGCAGCTGGACACCTTTTCAAGAGACCCAGTACTTC,CASSWTPFQETQYF
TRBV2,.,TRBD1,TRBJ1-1,TGTGCCAGCAGTGAATCGGGACAGGGGAACACTGAAGCTTTCTTT,CASSESGQGNTEAFF
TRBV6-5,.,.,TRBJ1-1,TGTGCCAGCAGTTTCGGCACGAACACTGAAGCTTTCTTT,CASSFGTNTEAFF
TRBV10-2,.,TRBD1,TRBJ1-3,TGCGCCAGCAACGACAGGGGCTCTGGAAACACCATATATTTT,CASNDRGSGNTIYF
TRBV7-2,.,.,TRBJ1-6,TGTGCCAGCAGCTTAGCGCAACGGAATTCCGGGTATTCACCCCTCCACTTT,CASSLAQRNSGYSPLHF
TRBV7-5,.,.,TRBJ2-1,TGTGCCAGAAGCCGCCCACCCCGGGACCTCTCCTACAATGAGCAGTTCTTC,CARSRPPRDLSYNEQFF
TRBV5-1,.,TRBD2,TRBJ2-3,TGCGCCAGCAGCAAGACTAGCGGGGTCACAGATACGCAGTATTTT,CASSKTSGVTDTQYF
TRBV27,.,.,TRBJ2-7,TGTGCCAGCAGTTTTGTGTTGGCAGGGCAGGGGTATGGAGAGCAGTACTTC,CASSFVLAGQGYGEQYF
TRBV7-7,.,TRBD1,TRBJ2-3,TGTGCTAGCAGCTTAGGGACAGGCCGCACAGATACGCAGTATTTT,CASSLGTGRTDTQYF
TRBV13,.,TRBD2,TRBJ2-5,TGTGCCAGCAGCCGGGAGGGGGAGACCCAGTACTTC,CASSREGETQYF
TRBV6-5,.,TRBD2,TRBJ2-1,TGTGCCAGCATCCTAGCGGGGGGACTTGAGCAGTTCTTC,CASILAGGLEQFF
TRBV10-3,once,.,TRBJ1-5,TGTGCCATCAGTGGTAGCAATCAGCCCCAGCATTTT,CAISGSNQPQHF
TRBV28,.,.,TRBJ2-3,TGTGCCAGCAGTTTAGCCGGGAGCCCGGCGGATACGCAGTATTTT,CASSLAGSPADTQYF
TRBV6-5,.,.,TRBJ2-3,TGTGCCAGCAGCGGGGTGGGGGAGAGCACAGATACGCAGTATTTT,CASSGVGESTDTQYF
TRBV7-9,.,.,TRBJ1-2,TGTGCCAGCAGCTTAGCGGCAGGGAACTACACCTTC,CASSLAAGNYTF
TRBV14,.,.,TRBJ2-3,TGTGCCAGCAGCCAAGGTATTACGACTAGCACAGATACGCAGTATTTT,CASSQGITTSTDTQYF